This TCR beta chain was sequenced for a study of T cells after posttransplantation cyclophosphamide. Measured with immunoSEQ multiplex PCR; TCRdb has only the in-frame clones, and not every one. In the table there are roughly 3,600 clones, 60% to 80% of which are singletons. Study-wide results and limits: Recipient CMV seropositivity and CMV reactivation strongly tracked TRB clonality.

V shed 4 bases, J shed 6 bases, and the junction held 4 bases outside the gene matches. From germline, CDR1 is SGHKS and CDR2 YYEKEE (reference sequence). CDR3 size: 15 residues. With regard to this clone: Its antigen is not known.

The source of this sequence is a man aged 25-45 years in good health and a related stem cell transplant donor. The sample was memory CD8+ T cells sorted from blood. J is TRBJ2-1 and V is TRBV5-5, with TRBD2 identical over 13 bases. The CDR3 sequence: CASSRGLAGANEQFF. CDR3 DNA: TGTGCCAGCAGCCGCGGACTAGCGGGGGCCAATGAGCAGTTCTTC.